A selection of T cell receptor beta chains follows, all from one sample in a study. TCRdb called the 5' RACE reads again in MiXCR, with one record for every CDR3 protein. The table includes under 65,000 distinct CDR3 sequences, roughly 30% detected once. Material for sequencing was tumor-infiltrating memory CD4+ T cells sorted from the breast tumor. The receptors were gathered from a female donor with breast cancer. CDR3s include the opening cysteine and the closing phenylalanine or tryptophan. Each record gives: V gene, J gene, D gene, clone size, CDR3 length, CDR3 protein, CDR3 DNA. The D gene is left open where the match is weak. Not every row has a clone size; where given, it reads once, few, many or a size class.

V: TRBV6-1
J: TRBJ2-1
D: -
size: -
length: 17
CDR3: CASSPDPRRAIYNEQFF
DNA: TGTGCCAGCAGTCCCGACCCCCGGCGGGCTATATACAATGAGCAGTTCTTC

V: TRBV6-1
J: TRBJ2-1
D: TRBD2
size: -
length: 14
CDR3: CASSILSGRNEQFF
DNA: TGTGCCAGCTCGATCCTTAGCGGGAGAAATGAGCAGTTCTTC

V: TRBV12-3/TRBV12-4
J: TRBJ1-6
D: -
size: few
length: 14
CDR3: CASSRGQNDSPLHF
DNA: TGTGCCAGCAGCCGGGGCCAGAATGATTCACCCCTCCACTTT

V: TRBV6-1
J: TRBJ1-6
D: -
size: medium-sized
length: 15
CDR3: CASSDRNSYNSPLHF
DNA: TGTGCCAGCAGTGACAGGAACTCCTATAATTCACCCCTCCACTTT

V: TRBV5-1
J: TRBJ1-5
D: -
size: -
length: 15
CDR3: CASSLDGDSNQPQHF
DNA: TGCGCCAGCAGCTTGGACGGGGACTCCAATCAGCCCCAGCATTTT

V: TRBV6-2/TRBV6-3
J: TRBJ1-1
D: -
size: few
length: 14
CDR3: CASRKGTADTEAFF
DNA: TGTGCCAGCAGAAAAGGGACGGCGGACACTGAAGCTTTCTTT

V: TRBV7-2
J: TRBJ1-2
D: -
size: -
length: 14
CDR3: CASSLAQGIDGYTF
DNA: TGTGCCAGCAGCTTAGCGCAGGGGATAGATGGCTACACCTTC

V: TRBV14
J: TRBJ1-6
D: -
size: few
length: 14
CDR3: CASSSQHGASPLHF
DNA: TGTGCCAGCAGCTCACAACACGGGGCTTCACCCCTCCACTTT

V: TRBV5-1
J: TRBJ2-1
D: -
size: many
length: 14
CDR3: CASSPGAPWDEQFF
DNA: TGCGCCAGCAGCCCGGGGGCCCCCTGGGATGAGCAGTTCTTC

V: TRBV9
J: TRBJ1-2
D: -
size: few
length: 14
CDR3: CASSVTPTDYGYTF
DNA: TGTGCCAGCAGCGTAACGCCGACGGACTATGGCTACACCTTC

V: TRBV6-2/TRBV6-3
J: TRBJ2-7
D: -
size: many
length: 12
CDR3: CASRGDWYEQYF
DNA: TGTGCCAGCAGAGGGGACTGGTACGAGCAGTACTTC

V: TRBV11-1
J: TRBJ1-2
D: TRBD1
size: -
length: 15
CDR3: CASSPQGQGGFGYTF
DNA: TGTGCCAGCAGCCCACAGGGGCAGGGCGGTTTTGGCTACACCTTC

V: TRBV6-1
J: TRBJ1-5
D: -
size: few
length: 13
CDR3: CASSTGPHQPQHF
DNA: TGTGCCAGCAGCACAGGGCCCCATCAGCCCCAGCATTTT

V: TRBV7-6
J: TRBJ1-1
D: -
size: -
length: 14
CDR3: CASSLEGTYTEAFF
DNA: TGTGCCAGCAGCTTAGAAGGGACCTACACTGAAGCTTTCTTT

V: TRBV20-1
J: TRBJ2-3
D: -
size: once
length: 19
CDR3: CSARTPRGERARDTDTQYF
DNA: TGCAGTGCTAGGACGCCCCGGGGAGAGAGGGCCCGGGACACAGATACGCAGTATTTT

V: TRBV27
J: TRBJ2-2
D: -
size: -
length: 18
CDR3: CASSLSHPSGYHTGELFF
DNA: TGTGCCAGCAGTTTATCCCACCCGAGCGGGTATCACACCGGGGAGCTGTTTTTT

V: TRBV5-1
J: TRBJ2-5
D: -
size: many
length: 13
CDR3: CASSSDGRETQYF
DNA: TGCGCCAGCAGCTCGGACGGCCGGGAGACCCAGTACTTC

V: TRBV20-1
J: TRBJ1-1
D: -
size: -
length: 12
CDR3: CSAPERGTEAFF
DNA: TGCAGTGCTCCGGAACGTGGGACTGAAGCTTTCTTT

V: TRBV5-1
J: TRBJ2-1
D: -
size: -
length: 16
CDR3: CASSLPQGHGYNEQFF
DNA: TGCGCCAGCAGCTTACCTCAGGGTCACGGCTACAATGAGCAGTTCTTC

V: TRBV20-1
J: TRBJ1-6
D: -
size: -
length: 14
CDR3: CSARRGAGNSPLPF
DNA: TGCAGTGCTAGACGGGGGGCCGGGAATTCACCCCTCCCCTTT

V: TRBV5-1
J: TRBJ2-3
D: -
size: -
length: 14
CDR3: CASSLSGTEDTQYF
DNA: TGCGCCAGCAGCTTGAGTGGAACGGAGGATACGCAGTATTTT

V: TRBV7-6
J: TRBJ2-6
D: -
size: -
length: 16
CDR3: CASSPRAITGANVLAF
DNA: TGTGCCAGCAGCCCACGGGCCATCACTGGGGCCAACGTCCTGGCTTTC

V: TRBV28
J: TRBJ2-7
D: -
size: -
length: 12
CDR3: CASSWGSYEQYF
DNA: TGTGCCAGCAGTTGGGGCAGCTACGAGCAGTACTTC

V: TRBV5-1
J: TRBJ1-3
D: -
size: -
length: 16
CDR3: CASSLASGQSGNTIYF
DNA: TGCGCCAGCAGCTTGGCCTCGGGACAATCTGGAAACACCATATATTTT

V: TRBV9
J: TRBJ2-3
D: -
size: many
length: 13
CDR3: CASSAGRASTQYF
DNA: TGTGCCAGCAGCGCCGGCCGTGCGTCAACGCAGTATTTT

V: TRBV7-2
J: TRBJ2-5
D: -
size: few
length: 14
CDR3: CASSKETYQETQYF
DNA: TGTGCCAGCAGCAAGGAAACGTACCAAGAGACCCAGTACTTC

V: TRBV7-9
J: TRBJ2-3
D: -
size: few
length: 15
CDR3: CASSSDRSFTDTQYF
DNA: TGTGCCAGCAGCTCCGACAGGTCCTTCACAGATACGCAGTATTTT

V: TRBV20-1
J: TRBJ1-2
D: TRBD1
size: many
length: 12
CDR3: CSATQGAMGYTF
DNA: TGCAGTGCTACGCAGGGGGCGATGGGCTACACCTTC

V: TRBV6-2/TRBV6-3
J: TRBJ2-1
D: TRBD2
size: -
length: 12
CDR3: CASSRTSSSWLF
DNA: TGTGCCAGCAGTAGGACTAGCTCGTCTTGGCTCTTC

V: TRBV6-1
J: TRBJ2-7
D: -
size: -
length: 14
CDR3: CASNGVPISYEQYF
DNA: TGTGCCAGCAATGGCGTCCCGATCTCCTACGAGCAGTACTTC

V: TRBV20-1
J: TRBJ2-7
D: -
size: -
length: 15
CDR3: CSARVAASGLYEQYF
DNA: TGCAGTGCTAGAGTGGCTGCCAGCGGCCTCTACGAGCAGTACTTC

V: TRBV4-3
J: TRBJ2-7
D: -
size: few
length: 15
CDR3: CASSQDVSGIYEQYF
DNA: TGCGCCAGCAGCCAAGATGTATCGGGGATCTACGAGCAGTACTTC

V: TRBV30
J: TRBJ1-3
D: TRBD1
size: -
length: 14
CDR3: CAWQTGGSGNTIYF
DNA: TGTGCCTGGCAGACAGGGGGCTCTGGAAACACCATATATTTT

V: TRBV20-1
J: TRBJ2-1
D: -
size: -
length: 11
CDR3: CSASNYNEQFF
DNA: TGCAGTGCTAGTAACTACAATGAGCAGTTCTTC

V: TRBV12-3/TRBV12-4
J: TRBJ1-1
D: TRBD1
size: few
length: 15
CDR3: CASSLGQGVNTEAFF
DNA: TGTGCCAGCAGTTTGGGACAGGGGGTGAACACTGAAGCTTTCTTT

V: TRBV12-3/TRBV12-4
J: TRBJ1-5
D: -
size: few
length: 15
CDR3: CASSLKTDLNQPQHF
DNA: TGTGCCAGCAGTTTGAAGACGGATCTCAATCAGCCCCAGCATTTT

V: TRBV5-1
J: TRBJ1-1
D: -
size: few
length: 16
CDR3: CASSLGSAGVGTEAFF
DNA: TGCGCCAGCAGCTTGGGGTCCGCAGGGGTAGGAACTGAAGCTTTCTTT

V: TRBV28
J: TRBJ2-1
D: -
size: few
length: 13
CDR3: CASRLSGRGEQFF
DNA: -

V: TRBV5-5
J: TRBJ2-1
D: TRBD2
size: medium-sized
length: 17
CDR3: CASSATGTSGSGNEQFF
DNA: TGTGCCAGCAGCGCCACCGGGACTAGCGGGAGTGGGAATGAGCAGTTCTTC

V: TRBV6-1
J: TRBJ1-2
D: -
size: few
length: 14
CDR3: CASSDGPANYGYTF
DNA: TGTGCCAGCAGTGATGGGCCAGCTAACTATGGCTACACCTTC

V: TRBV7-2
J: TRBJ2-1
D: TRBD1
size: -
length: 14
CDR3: CASSPGQRDNEQFF
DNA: TGTGCCAGCAGCCCGGGACAGAGGGACAATGAGCAGTTCTTC

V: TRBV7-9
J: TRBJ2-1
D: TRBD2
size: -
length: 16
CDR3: CASSQVTGLVSNEQSF
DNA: TGTGCCAGCAGCCAGGTCACGGGACTAGTCTCAAATGAGCAGTCCTTC

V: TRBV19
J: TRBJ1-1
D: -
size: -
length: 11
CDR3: CASGRDTEAFF
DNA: TGTGCCAGCGGCAGGGATACTGAAGCTTTCTTT

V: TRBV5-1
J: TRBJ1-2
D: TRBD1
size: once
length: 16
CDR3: CASSPTGGAFEGGYTF
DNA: TGCGCCAGCAGCCCAACAGGGGGCGCCTTCGAAGGCGGCTACACCTTC

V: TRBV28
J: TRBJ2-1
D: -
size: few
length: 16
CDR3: CASSQPGTEIYNEQFF
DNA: TGTGCCAGCAGCCAGCCCGGGACGGAAATCTACAATGAGCAGTTCTTC

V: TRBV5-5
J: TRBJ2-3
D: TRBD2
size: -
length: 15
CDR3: CASSFAGTSVDTQYF
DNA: TGTGCCAGCAGCTTCGCCGGGACTAGCGTAGATACGCAGTATTTT

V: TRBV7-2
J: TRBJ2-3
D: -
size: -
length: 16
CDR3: CASSFYRGSGSDTQYF
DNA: TGTGCCAGCAGCTTCTATAGGGGGAGTGGATCAGATACGCAGTATTTT

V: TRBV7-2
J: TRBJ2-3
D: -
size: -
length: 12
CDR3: CASSFRGDTQYF
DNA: TGTGCCAGCAGCTTTCGGGGAGATACGCAGTATTTT

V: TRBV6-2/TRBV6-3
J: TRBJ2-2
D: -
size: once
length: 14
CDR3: CASTGLGNTGELFF
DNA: TGTGCCAGCACTGGGCTGGGGAACACCGGGGAGCTGTTTTTT

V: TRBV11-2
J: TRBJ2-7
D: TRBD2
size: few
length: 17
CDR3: CASSLVSGGGSSYEQYF
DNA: TGTGCCAGCAGCTTAGTATCGGGCGGGGGAAGCTCCTACGAGCAGTACTTC

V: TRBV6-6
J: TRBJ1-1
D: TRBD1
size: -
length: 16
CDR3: CASSRNRGGPPTEAFF
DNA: TGTGCCAGCAGCCGTAACAGGGGGGGACCACCCACTGAAGCTTTCTTT

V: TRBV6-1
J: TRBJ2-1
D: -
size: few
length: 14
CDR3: CASTTGPGDNEQFF
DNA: TGTGCCAGCACTACGGGACCGGGCGACAATGAGCAGTTCTTC

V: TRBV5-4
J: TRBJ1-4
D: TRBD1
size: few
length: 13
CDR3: CASGSGTDENLFF
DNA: TGTGCCAGCGGCTCCGGGACAGATGAAAACCTGTTTTTT